This TCR beta chain was retrieved from a study of T cells after yellow fever vaccination. The germline CDR1 and CDR2 sequences are KGHDR and SFDVKD. V lost 8 bases, J lost 0 bases, and 25 bases lay in between. The CDR3 has 19 residues. Findings of the study overall: Reappearance after the booster was observed for most primary-vaccination clones (around 95% CD4, almost 90% CD8). Only a minor proportion of clonotypes was detected across both CD4 and CD8 compartments.

At least ten counts were recorded for this clonotype. Antigen unknown. TCRdb re-analysed the 5' RACE reads in MiXCR, keeping a single row per CDR3 protein. The table records around 150,000 distinct CDR3 sequences, less than 9% of them present only once. The TCR sequence derives from a young man who received the YFV17D yellow fever vaccine. The input for sequencing was CD4+ T cells sorted from PBMCs, taken 4 to 6 days after the first yellow fever vaccination. J is TRBJ2-4 and V is TRBV24-1; D may be TRBD1 or TRBD2 (5 bases each). The CDR3 protein is CATIFLQTPGPLAKNIQYF. In DNA form, the CDR3 reads TGTGCCACCATCTTCCTCCAAACCCCGGGACCACTAGCCAAAAACATTCAGTACTTC.